This TCR beta chain was identified during a study of control samples from healthy donors and cancer patients. The repertoire was sequenced with immunoSEQ multiplex PCR; TCRdb's copy has only in-frame clones and lacks some. The data show about 130,000 clones, with 80% to 95% seen just once and 2.5% held by the top ten. Germline values: CDR1 MRHNA, CDR2 SNTAGT. The length of the CDR3 is 14 residues. J was trimmed by 2 bases and V by 9 bases; bases with no gene match: 8. The rearrangement joins TRBV6-4 to TRBJ2-3; 7 bases align to TRBD2. This clonotype originated in a man aged 18 to 30 in good health. Sequencing was done on a sample of blood. As DNA, the CDR3 is TGTGCCAGTCGAGCGGGGAGGGACACAGATACGCAGTATTTT. Translation: CASRAGRDTDTQYF.